This T cell receptor beta chain emerged from a study of shared clonotypes between healthy human individuals. Broader study findings: Enrolling few donors narrowed the genetic and exposure-history diversity that was represented.

Points on this clone: What it recognizes is unknown.

Clones were sequenced by immunoSEQ multiplex PCR, and TCRdb holds only the in-frame ones, with some missing. Here the sample spans some 1.1 million clones, approximately 80% being singletons. The clonotype comes from a man aged 18 to 35 in good health. Some clones in this sample may be carry-over from other donors' samples. The specimen was memory CD4+ T cells from PBMCs. The subset here: CD45RA-negative fraction.

CDR3: CASSVGRWGDSTGELFF. The CDR3 coding sequence is TGTGCCAGCAGCGTAGGTCGGTGGGGAGACAGCACCGGGGAGCTGTTTTTT. The chain links TRBV9 to TRBJ2-2; D could derive from TRBD1 or TRBD2 (5 bases each). Trimming left V 0 bases short and J 4 bases short, with 16 bases between. CDR3 length equals 17 residues. Germline CDR1 SGDLS, CDR2 YYNGEE.